A single sample gave rise to the 9 T cell receptor beta chains below, sequenced in a study of T-cell memory formation after mild COVID-19. TCRdb redid the calling of the 5' RACE reads with MiXCR, one entry per CDR3 protein. The data hold over 450,000 distinct CDR3 sequences, with approximately 20% observed a single time. Input material: PBMCs or a T cell subset sorted from them (not recorded which). The receptors shown here come from an adult woman who had mild COVID-19 (a few samples of this study predate the infection). Cell type and time point are not known.

This clonotype was counted only a few times. V is TRBV5-1 and J is TRBJ2-3; 10 bases match TRBD2. V shed 3 bases and J 2 bases; nucleotides not matched to a gene: 6. Germline CDR1 SGHRS, CDR2 YFSETQ. The CDR3 loop spans 16 amino acids. The CDR3 here is CASSSLLAGDTDTQYF. DNA for the CDR3: TGCGCCAGCAGCTCACTCCTAGCGGGGGACACAGATACGCAGTATTTT.

This clonotype came up a few times. V usage is TRBV29-1 and J usage is TRBJ2-7; 10 positions match TRBD2. Trimming removed 7 bases from V and 3 bases from J; junction bases left unmatched: 9. The CDR3 runs to 14 residues. Germline CDR1 and CDR2: SQVTM and ANQGSEA. This CDR3 reads CSAAYSGRVYEQYF. DNA of the CDR3: TGCAGCGCAGCGTACAGCGGGAGGGTCTACGAGCAGTACTTC.

J is TRBJ1-1 and V is TRBV7-6, with 7 bases aligning to TRBD1. The J segment lost 4 bases and the V segment lost 1 base, leaving 3 bases of the junction unmatched. The length of the CDR3 is 14 residues. Germline V gene data show CDR1 as SGHVS and CDR2 as FNYEAQ. The CDR3 DNA reads TGTGCCAGCAGCTTAGGGAGGGACAGCACTGAAGCTTTCTTT. Translated: CASSLGRDSTEAFF.

The chain is built from TRBV25-1 and TRBJ2-4; D may match TRBD1 or TRBD2 (5 bases each). V was trimmed by 2 bases and J by 4 bases, leaving 15 bases between them. The CDR3 contains 16 residues. Germline assignment: CDR1 MGHDK and CDR2 SYGVNS. In DNA, the CDR3 is TGTGCCAGCAGTGAAAGGAGAGGGGTAGGAAAAAACATTCAGTACTTC. This sequence encodes CASSERRGVGKNIQYF.

A few counts support this clonotype. V is TRBV29-1 and J is TRBJ2-3; 10 nucleotides align to TRBD2. This CDR3 is built from 15 residues. V shed 2 bases and J 0 bases; nucleotides not matched to a gene: 2. The germline V gene has CDR1 SQVTM and CDR2 ANQGSEA. The CDR3 spells CSVELLAGSTDTQYF. The CDR3 nucleotides are TGCAGCGTTGAATTACTAGCGGGAAGCACAGATACGCAGTATTTT.

The V gene is TRBV5-1, the J gene TRBJ2-3; TRBD2 matches at 9 bases. Germline V gives CDR1 SGHRS, CDR2 YFSETQ. CDR3 length: 16 residues. Germline trimming cut 0 bases from V and 3 bases from J; bases unmatched to any gene: 5. The CDR3 spells CASSLAGGGATDTQYF. The CDR3 DNA is TGCGCCAGCAGCTTGGCCGGCGGGGGGGCAACAGATACGCAGTATTTT.

V is TRBV20-1 and J is TRBJ1-5; TRBD1 is a possible D gene (5 bases). Germline-derived CDR1 and CDR2 are DFQATT and SNEGSKA (reference sequence). CDR3 length equals 15 residues. V lost 5 bases and J 7 bases, leaving 21 bases between the germline ends. In DNA, the CDR3 is TGCAGTGCTCCGAGGAACCCGACAGTCGACCAGCCCCAGCATTTT. As protein: CSAPRNPTVDQPQHF.

V gene TRBV9 combines with J gene TRBJ1-3; D remains unclear. Germline loops: CDR1 SGDLS, CDR2 YYNGEE. The V end lost 3 bases, the J end lost 4 bases, and 17 bases lay between the germline ends. This CDR3 comprises 16 residues. This CDR3 reads CASSAPGSLGGNTIYF. Written as DNA, the CDR3 is TGTGCCAGCAGCGCACCAGGATCTTTAGGGGGAAACACCATATATTTT. The full variable domain, with the rest looked up from reference TRBV9 and TRBJ1-3, is DSGVTQTPKHLITATGQRVTLRCSPRSGDLSVYWYQQSLDQGLQFLIQYYNGEERAKGNILERFSAQQFPDLHSELNLSSLELGDSALYFCASSAPGSLGGNTIYFGEGSWLTVV.

A few counts support this clonotype. The chain combines TRBV4-3 with TRBJ2-7; 9 positions match TRBD2. Trimming removed 5 bases from V and 0 bases from J; junction bases left unmatched: 5. CDR1 and CDR2 from the germline V gene are LGHNA and YSLEER. This CDR3 is 15 amino acids long. The CDR3 here is CASSDSGSPSYEQYF. CDR3 DNA: TGCGCCAGCAGCGATAGCGGGAGCCCCTCCTACGAGCAGTACTTC.